This is a list of T cell receptor beta chains from one sample in a study of T cell responses to AZD1222 COVID-19 vaccine. Assay: immunoSEQ multiplex PCR; the TCRdb copy retains only in-frame clones and omits some. The data hold about 140,000 clones, with approximately 95% observed a single time. The source was peripheral blood, collected on day 0 of MenACWY control vaccination. The source is an adult in good health. Each CDR3 is given with its conserved first and last residue. The D gene is left open where the match is weak. Clone size appears in some rows only: once, few, many, or a class for an expanded clone.

clone_size j_call d_call v_call cdr3_nt cdr3_aa
. TRBJ2-3 . TRBV7-2 TGTGCCAGCAGCCCCACCGCGATTCCCACAGATACGCAGTATTTT CASSPTAIPTDTQYF
. TRBJ1-2 . TRBV4-1 TGCGCCAGCAGCCAAGATCTGGGACGGCCTAACTATGGCTACACCTTC CASSQDLGRPNYGYTF
. TRBJ2-5 TRBD1 TRBV12-3/TRBV12-4 TGTGCCAGCAGGAGGACAGGGAAAGAGACCCAGTACTTC CASRRTGKETQYF
. TRBJ1-1 . TRBV21-1 TGTGCCAGCAGCAAAGGTCCCGAAGCTTTCTTT CASSKGPEAFF
. TRBJ1-5 TRBD1 TRBV7-2 TGTGCCAGCAGCCAACAGGGGGCGAATCAGCCCCAGCATTTT CASSQQGANQPQHF
. TRBJ2-1 TRBD2 TRBV6-4 TGTGCCAGCAGTGACGGTGCGGGAGGCCCCAATGAGCAGTTCTTC CASSDGAGGPNEQFF
. TRBJ1-1 . TRBV28 TGTGCCAGCAGTTACGGGGGCACTGAAGCTTTCTTT CASSYGGTEAFF
. TRBJ2-4 . TRBV5-5 TGTGCCAGCAGCTTACTAGCCAAAAACATTCAGTACTTC CASSLLAKNIQYF
. TRBJ1-6 . TRBV3-1/TRBV3-2 TGTGCCAGCAGCCGCCAACAGGGTTTCCATAATTCACCCCTCCACTTT CASSRQQGFHNSPLHF
. TRBJ2-7 . TRBV14 TGTGCCAGCAGCCAAGATCGTGGCGAGCAGTACTTC CASSQDRGEQYF
. TRBJ1-2 TRBD1 TRBV19 TGTGCCAGTAGTATGAATACAGGGGTCTATGGCTACACCTTC CASSMNTGVYGYTF
. TRBJ2-1 . TRBV2 TGTGCCAGCAACTATGACCGGTACAATGAGCAGTTCTTC CASNYDRYNEQFF
. TRBJ1-1 TRBD1 TRBV2 TGTGCCAGCTTCGGGGACAGGGCGAACACTGAAGCTTTCTTT CASFGDRANTEAFF
. TRBJ2-5 . TRBV5-4 TGTGCCAGCAGCTTCGGGCCCCAAGAGACCCAGTACTTC CASSFGPQETQYF
. TRBJ2-7 TRBD1 TRBV11-1 TGTGCCAGCAGCCAACCTGGACAGGGGGGCCACGAGCAGTACTTC CASSQPGQGGHEQYF
. TRBJ1-2 . TRBV28 TGTGCCAGCATAGGGAGGGGCCTCCCGTATGGCTACACCTTC CASIGRGLPYGYTF
. TRBJ2-1 TRBD1 TRBV7-7 TGTGCCAGCAGCCCCTTTTTTGGGGACAGTAACAATGAGCAGTTCTTC CASSPFFGDSNNEQFF
. TRBJ1-2 TRBD1 TRBV7-8 TGTGCCAGCAGCTTAACCGCCGGGACAGGGTATGGCTACACCTTC CASSLTAGTGYGYTF
. TRBJ2-2 . TRBV6-5 TGTGCCTCACGTAGGGGAGAGTCGGACACCGGGGAGCTGTTTTTT CASRRGESDTGELFF
. TRBJ1-1 . TRBV7-2 TGTGCCAGCAGCACCGACAGATACACTGAAGCTTTCTTT CASSTDRYTEAFF
few TRBJ1-4 . TRBV7-8 TGTGCCAGCAGCCGAGGGGCAGGGGCTAATGAAAAACTGTTTTTT CASSRGAGANEKLFF
. TRBJ1-2 TRBD1 TRBV2 TGTGCCAGCAGCGGGACAGACTATGGCTACACCTTC CASSGTDYGYTF
few TRBJ2-1 . TRBV28 TGTGCCAGCAGTTTTTTTCGGGGAAGAGGCGAGCAGTTCTTC CASSFFRGRGEQFF
. TRBJ1-1 . TRBV5-1 TGCGCCAGCAGCTTGCATCACGCATCCATGAACACTGAAGCTTTCTTT CASSLHHASMNTEAFF
. TRBJ1-3 . TRBV21-1 TGTGCCAGCAGCAAAGAGGGCACCAAGTCTGGAAACACCATATATTTT CASSKEGTKSGNTIYF
. TRBJ1-1 . TRBV6-5 TGTGCCAGCAGTCGTTATACAGGAACTACTGAAGCTTTCTTT CASSRYTGTTEAFF
. TRBJ2-3 . TRBV3-1/TRBV3-2 TGTGCCAGCAGAGGCTCTAGCACAGATACGCAGTATTTT CASRGSSTDTQYF
. TRBJ2-2 TRBD2 TRBV3-1/TRBV3-2 TGTGCCAGCAGCCACGGGAGCGGGGGGGCCGGGGAGCTGTTTTTT CASSHGSGGAGELFF
. TRBJ2-7 . TRBV6-5 TGTGCCAGCAGGATATCGGGACCCTCCTACGAGCAGTACTTC CASRISGPSYEQYF
. TRBJ2-2 TRBD1 TRBV5-4 TGTGCCAGCAGCGGAGGCCGGGACAGGGGCGGCGGGGAGCTGTTTTTT CASSGGRDRGGGELFF
. TRBJ1-1 . TRBV14 TGTGCCAGCAGCCAAGCTTGGAGTTATAGCGTCGAAGCTTTCTTT CASSQAWSYSVEAFF
. TRBJ2-5 . TRBV20-1 TGCAGTGCTAGTAAGCAGGAGAGGGAGACCCAGTACTTC CSASKQERETQYF
. TRBJ1-3 . TRBV28 TGTGCCAGCAGTTCCCGTTTACAGTCCGGACCCTCTGGAAACACCATATATTTT CASSSRLQSGPSGNTIYF
. TRBJ2-3 . TRBV7-2 TGTGCCAGCAGGTCCTCAGGAGGAACAGATACGCAGTATTTT CASRSSGGTDTQYF
once TRBJ2-5 TRBD2 TRBV18 TGTGCCAGCTCACAAACCCTCGGGACTAGCTATGATGGGTCCCAGTACTTC CASSQTLGTSYDGSQYF
. TRBJ2-5 . TRBV6-2/TRBV6-3 TGTGCCAGCAGCTTTGGGGAGACCCAGTACTTC CASSFGETQYF
. TRBJ2-2 . TRBV4-1 TGCGCCAGCAGCCCCCTTCGGACAAGATCGAACACCGGGGAGCTGTTTTTT CASSPLRTRSNTGELFF
. TRBJ1-4 . TRBV2 TGTGCCAGCAGTGAATTAGGGGCAGGGCAACTGTTTTTT CASSELGAGQLFF
. TRBJ1-5 . TRBV10-2 TGCGCCAGCCGGGTCGCGAATGGCAATCAGCCCCAGCATTTT CASRVANGNQPQHF
. TRBJ2-7 TRBD2 TRBV11-1 TGTGCCAGCAGCTTCCCGGGGGGCGAGCAGTACTTC CASSFPGGEQYF
once TRBJ1-1 . TRBV19 TGTGCCAGTAGTATAGGGTACGGGAACACTGAAGCTTTCTTT CASSIGYGNTEAFF
few TRBJ2-2 TRBD1 TRBV3-1/TRBV3-2 TGTGCCAGCAGCCCCCGGGACAGGGGTAACGGGGAGCTGTTTTTT CASSPRDRGNGELFF
. TRBJ1-1 . TRBV6-2/TRBV6-3 TGTGCCAGCAGTTATAATCCCGAGAACACTGAAGCTTTCTTT CASSYNPENTEAFF
. TRBJ2-1 TRBD2 TRBV6-4 TGTGCCAGCAGTAGCGGGAACAATGAGCAGTTCTTC CASSSGNNEQFF
. TRBJ2-7 . TRBV28 TGTGCCAGCAGTTCCTCCACCTACGAGCAGTACTTC CASSSSTYEQYF
. TRBJ2-1 . TRBV7-9 TGTGCCAGCAGCCCGCAGAGTAGACCCTACAATGAGCAGTTCTTC CASSPQSRPYNEQFF
. TRBJ1-2 . TRBV27 TGTGCCAGCAGTTTAACGTCAGGGGTTGGCTACACCTTC CASSLTSGVGYTF
. TRBJ2-2 . TRBV6-1 TGTGCCAGCAGTGAAGCGCTTGAGGGTGAGCTGTTTTTT CASSEALEGELFF
once TRBJ1-5 TRBD1 TRBV3-1/TRBV3-2 TGTGCCAGCAGCCAAGGGGGGGGACAGGGATATAGCAATCAGCCCCAGCATTTT CASSQGGGQGYSNQPQHF
. TRBJ1-5 . TRBV6-5 TGTGCCACCCTACAGAGAGATCATCAGCCCCAGCATTTT CATLQRDHQPQHF
. TRBJ1-3 . TRBV30 TGTGCCTGGACTGCTGGAAACACCATATATTTT CAWTAGNTIYF
. TRBJ1-6 TRBD1 TRBV4-3 TGCGCCAGCAGCCAAAATGACAGGGGTCATTCACCCCTCCACTTT CASSQNDRGHSPLHF
. TRBJ2-1 . TRBV9 TGTGCCAGCAGCGTAGAATTCGGGAGTCTCAATGAGCAGTTCTTC CASSVEFGSLNEQFF
. TRBJ1-2 . TRBV4-1 TGCGCCAGCAGCCAAGCGGGGTCCAGGGCGTATGGCTACACCTTC CASSQAGSRAYGYTF
. TRBJ1-2 TRBD1 TRBV5-1 TGCGCCAGCAGCTTCAACATTCCGGGACAGATTAACTATGGCTACACCTTC CASSFNIPGQINYGYTF